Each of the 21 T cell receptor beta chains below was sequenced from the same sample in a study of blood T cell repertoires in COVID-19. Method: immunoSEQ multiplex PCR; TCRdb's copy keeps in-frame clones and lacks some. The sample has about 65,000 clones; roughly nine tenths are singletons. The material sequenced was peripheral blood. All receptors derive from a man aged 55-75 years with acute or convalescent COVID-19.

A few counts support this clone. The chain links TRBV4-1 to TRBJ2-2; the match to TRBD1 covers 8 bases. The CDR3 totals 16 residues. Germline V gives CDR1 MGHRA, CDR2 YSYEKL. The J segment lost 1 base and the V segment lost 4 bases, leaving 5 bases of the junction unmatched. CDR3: CASSRQTGVNTGELFF. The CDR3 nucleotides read TGCGCCAGCAGCCGACAGACAGGGGTGAACACCGGGGAGCTGTTTTTT.

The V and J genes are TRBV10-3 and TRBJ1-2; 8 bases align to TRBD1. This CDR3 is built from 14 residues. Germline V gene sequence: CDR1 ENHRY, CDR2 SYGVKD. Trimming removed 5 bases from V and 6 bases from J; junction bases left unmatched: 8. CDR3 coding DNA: TGTGCCATCAGTCCATACGGGACAGGTAATGGCTACACCTTC. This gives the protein CAISPYGTGNGYTF.

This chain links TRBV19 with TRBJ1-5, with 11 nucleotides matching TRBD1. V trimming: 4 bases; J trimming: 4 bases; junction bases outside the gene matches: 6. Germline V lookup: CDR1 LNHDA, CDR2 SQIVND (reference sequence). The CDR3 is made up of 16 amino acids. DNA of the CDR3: TGTGCCAGTAGTACGACCGGGACAGGGGGAAATCAGCCCCAGCATTTT. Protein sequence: CASSTTGTGGNQPQHF. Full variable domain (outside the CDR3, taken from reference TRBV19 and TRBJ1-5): DGGITQSPKYLFRKEGQNVTLSCEQNLNHDAMYWYRQDPGQGLRLIYYSQIVNDFQKGDIAEGYSVSREKKESFPLTVTSAQKNPTAFYLCASSTTGTGGNQPQHFGDGTRLSIL.

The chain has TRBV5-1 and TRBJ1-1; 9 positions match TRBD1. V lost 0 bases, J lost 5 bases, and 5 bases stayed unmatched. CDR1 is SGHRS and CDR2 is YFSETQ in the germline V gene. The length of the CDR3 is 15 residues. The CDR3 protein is CASSLVTDRGTEAFF. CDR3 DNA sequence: TGCGCCAGCAGCTTGGTAACGGACAGGGGAACTGAAGCTTTCTTT.

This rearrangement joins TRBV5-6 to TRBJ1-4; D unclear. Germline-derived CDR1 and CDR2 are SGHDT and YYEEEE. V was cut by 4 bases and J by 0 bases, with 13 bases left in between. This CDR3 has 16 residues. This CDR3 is CASSQYHTATNEKLFF. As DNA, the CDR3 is TGTGCCAGCAGCCAATACCACACAGCAACTAATGAAAAACTGTTTTTT.

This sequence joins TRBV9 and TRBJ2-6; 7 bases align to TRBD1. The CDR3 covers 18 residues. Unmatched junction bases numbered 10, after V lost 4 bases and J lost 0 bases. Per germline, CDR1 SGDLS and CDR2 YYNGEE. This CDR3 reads CASSSGQVLVSGANVLTF. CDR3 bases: TGTGCCAGCAGCTCTGGACAGGTCTTAGTCTCTGGGGCCAACGTCCTGACTTTC.

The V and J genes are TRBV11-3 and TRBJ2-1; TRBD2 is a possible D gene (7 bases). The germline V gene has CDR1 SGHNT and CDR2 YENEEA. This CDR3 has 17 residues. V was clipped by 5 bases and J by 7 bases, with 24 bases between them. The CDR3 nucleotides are TGTGCCAGCAGCCTATCCAGTTCTACGCGGGGGCAAAATGAGCAGTTCTTC. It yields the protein CASSLSSSTRGQNEQFF. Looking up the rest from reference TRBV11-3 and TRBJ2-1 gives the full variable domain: EAGVVQSPRYKIIEKKQPVAFWCNPISGHNTLYWYLQNLGQGPELLIRYENEEAVDDSQLPKDRFSAERLKGVDSTLKIQPAELGDSAVYLCASSLSSSTRGQNEQFFGPGTRLTVL.

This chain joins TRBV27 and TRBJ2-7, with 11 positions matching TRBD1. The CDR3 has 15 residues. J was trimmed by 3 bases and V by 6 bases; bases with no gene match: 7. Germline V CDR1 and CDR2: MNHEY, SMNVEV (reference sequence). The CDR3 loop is CASSPLGTGGYEQYF. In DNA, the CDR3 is TGTGCCAGCAGCCCGCTTGGGACAGGGGGCTACGAGCAGTACTTC.

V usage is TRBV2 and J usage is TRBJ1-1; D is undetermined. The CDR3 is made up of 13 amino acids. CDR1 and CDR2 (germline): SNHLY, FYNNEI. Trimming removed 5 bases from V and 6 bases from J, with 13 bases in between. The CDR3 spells CASSPSGGPEAFF. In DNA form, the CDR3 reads TGTGCCAGCAGTCCTTCGGGAGGGCCTGAAGCTTTCTTT. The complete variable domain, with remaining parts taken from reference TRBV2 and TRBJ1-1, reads EPEVTQTPSHQVTQMGQEVILRCVPISNHLYFYWYRQILGQKVEFLVSFYNNEISEKSEIFDDQFSVERPDGSNFTLKIRSTKLEDSAMYFCASSPSGGPEAFFGQGTRLTVV.

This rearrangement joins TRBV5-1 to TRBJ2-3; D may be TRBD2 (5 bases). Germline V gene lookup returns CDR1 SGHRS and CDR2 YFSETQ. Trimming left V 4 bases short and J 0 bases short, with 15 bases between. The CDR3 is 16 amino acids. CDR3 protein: CASSPRRWTSTDTQYF. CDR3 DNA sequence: TGCGCCAGCAGCCCGAGGCGTTGGACTAGCACAGATACGCAGTATTTT. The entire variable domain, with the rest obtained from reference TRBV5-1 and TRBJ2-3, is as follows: KAGVTQTPRYLIKTRGQQVTLSCSPISGHRSVSWYQQTPGQGLQFLFEYFSETQRNKGNFPGRFSGRQFSNSRSEMNVSTLELGDSALYLCASSPRRWTSTDTQYFGPGTRLTVL.

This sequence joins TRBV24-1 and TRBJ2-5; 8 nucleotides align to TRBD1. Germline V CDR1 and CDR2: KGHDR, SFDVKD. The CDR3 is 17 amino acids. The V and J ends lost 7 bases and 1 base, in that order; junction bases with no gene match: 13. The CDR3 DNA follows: TGTGCCACCAGCCGAGGGCCATCCGGGACAGGCCAAGAGACCCAGTACTTC. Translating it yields CATSRGPSGTGQETQYF.

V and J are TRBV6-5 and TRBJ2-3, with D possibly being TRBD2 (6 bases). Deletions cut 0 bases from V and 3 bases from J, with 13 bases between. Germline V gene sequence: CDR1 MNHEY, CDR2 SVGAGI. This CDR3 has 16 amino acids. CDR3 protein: CASSYSGGDTTDTQYF. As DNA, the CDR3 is TGTGCCAGCAGTTACTCTGGCGGGGATACTACAGATACGCAGTATTTT.

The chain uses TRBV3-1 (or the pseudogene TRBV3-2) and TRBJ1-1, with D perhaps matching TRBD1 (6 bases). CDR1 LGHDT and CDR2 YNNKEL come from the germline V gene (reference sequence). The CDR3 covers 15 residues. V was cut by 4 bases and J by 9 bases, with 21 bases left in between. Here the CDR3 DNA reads TGTGCCAGCAGCCCATCTATGACAGGTGGGGGAAAAGCTTTCTTT. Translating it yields CASSPSMTGGGKAFF.

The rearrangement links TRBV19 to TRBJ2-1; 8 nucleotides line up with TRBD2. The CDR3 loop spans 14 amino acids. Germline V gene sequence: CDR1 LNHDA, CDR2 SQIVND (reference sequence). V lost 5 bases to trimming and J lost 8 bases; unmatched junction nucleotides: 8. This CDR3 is CASSRTGGVDEQFF. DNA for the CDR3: TGTGCCAGTAGTCGGACGGGGGGGGTTGATGAGCAGTTCTTC.

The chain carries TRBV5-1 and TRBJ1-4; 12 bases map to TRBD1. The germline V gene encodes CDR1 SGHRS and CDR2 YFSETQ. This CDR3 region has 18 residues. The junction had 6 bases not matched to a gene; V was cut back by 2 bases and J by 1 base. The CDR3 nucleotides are TGCGCCAGCAGCTTAGGGACAGGGGGCGCCGGAACTAATGAAAAACTGTTTTTT. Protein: CASSLGTGGAGTNEKLFF.

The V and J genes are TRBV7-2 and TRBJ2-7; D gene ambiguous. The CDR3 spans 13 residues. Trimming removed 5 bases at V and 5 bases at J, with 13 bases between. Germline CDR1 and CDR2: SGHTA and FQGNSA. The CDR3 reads CASSLRFRDEQYF. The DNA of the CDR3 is TGTGCCAGCAGCCTCCGGTTCCGGGACGAGCAGTACTTC.

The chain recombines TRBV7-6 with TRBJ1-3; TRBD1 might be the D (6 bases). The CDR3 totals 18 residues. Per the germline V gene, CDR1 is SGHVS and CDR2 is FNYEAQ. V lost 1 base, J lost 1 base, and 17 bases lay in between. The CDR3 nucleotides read TGTGCCAGCAGCTTAGTGGGGGCCTCTGGGGTATCTGGAAACACCATATATTTT. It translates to CASSLVGASGVSGNTIYF.

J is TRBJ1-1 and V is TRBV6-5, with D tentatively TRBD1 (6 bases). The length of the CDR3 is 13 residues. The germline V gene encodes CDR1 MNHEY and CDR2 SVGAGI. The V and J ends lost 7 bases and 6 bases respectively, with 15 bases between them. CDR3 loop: CASTIGGGSEAFF. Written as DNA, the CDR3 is TGTGCCAGCACCATAGGGGGAGGGTCTGAAGCTTTCTTT.

The CDR3 DNA reads TGTGCCAGCAGCTCGCGAGGACTAGCGGGAACAGATACGCAGTATTTT. Its protein is CASSSRGLAGTDTQYF. This chain joins TRBV14 and TRBJ2-3, with TRBD2 matching 12 bases. CDR1 and CDR2 (germline): SGHDN, FVKESK. With V trimmed by 5 bases and J by 3 bases, 6 bases remained unmatched. The CDR3 covers 16 residues.

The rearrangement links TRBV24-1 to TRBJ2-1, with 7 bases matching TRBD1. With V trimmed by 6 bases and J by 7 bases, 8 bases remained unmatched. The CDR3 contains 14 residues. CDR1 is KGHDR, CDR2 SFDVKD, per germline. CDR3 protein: CATSRGGQGNEQFF. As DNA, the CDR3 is TGTGCCACCAGTCGAGGGGGCCAGGGGAATGAGCAGTTCTTC.

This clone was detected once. In nucleotides, the CDR3 is TGTGCCAGCAAACAGGGTAATTCACCCCTCCACTTT. As protein: CASKQGNSPLHF. The chain carries TRBV6-5 and TRBJ1-6, with D possibly being TRBD1 (6 bases). CDR3 length: 12 amino acids. Germline V gene sequence: CDR1 MNHEY, CDR2 SVGAGI. Trimming left V 7 bases short and J 6 bases short, with 7 bases between.